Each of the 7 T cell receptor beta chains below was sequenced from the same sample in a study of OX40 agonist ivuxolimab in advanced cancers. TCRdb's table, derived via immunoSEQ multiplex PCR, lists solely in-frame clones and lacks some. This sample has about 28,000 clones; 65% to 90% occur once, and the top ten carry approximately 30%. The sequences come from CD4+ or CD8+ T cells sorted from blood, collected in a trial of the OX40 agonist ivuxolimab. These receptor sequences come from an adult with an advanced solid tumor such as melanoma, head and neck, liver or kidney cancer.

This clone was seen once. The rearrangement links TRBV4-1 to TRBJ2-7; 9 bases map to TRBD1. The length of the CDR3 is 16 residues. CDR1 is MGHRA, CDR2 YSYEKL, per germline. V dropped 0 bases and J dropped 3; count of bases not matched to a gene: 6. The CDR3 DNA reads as TGCGCCAGCAGCCAAGAAAGCCGGACAGGGGACTACGAGCAGTACTTC. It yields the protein CASSQESRTGDYEQYF.

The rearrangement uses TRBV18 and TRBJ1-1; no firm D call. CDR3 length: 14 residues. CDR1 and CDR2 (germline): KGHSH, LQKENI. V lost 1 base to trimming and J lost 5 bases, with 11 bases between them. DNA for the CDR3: TGTGCCAGCTCACCACGAGTCCTGGGGACTGAAGCTTTCTTT. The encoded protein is CASSPRVLGTEAFF. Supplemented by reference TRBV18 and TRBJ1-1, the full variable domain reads NAGVMQNPRHLVRRRGQEARLRCSPMKGHSHVYWYRQLPEEGLKFMVYLQKENIIDESGMPKERFSAEFPKEGPSILRIQQVVRGDSAAYFCASSPRVLGTEAFFGQGTRLTVV.

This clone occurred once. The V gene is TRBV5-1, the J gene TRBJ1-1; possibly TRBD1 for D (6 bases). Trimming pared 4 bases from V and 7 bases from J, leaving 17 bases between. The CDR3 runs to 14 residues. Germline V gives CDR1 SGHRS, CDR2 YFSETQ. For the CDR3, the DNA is TGCGCCAGCAGCCCGCCAAACAGGGAGGGTGAAGCTTTCTTT. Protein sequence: CASSPPNREGEAFF. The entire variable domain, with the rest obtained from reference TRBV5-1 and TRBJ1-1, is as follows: KAGVTQTPRYLIKTRGQQVTLSCSPISGHRSVSWYQQTPGQGLQFLFEYFSETQRNKGNFPGRFSGRQFSNSRSEMNVSTLELGDSALYLCASSPPNREGEAFFGQGTRLTVV.

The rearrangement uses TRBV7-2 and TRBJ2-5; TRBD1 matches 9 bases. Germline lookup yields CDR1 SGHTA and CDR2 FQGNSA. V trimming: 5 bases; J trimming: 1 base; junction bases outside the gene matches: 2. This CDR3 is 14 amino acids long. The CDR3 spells CASSLTGGQETQYF. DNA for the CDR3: TGTGCCAGCAGCCTGACAGGGGGCCAAGAGACCCAGTACTTC.

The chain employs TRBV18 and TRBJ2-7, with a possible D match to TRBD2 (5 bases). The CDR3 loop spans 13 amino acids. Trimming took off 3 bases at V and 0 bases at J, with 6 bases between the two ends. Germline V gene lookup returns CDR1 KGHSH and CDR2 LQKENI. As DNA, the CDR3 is TGTGCCAGCTCACCGGAGGACTCCTACGAGCAGTACTTC. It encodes CASSPEDSYEQYF.

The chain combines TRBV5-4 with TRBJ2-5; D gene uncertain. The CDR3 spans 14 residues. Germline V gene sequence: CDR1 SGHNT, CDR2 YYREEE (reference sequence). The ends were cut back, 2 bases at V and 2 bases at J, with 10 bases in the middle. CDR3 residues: CASSLHGLQETQYF. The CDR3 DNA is TGTGCCAGCAGCTTACATGGATTACAAGAGACCCAGTACTTC. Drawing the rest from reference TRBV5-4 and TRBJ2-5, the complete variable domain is ETGVTQSPTHLIKTRGQQVTLRCSSQSGHNTVSWYQQALGQGPQFIFQYYREEENGRGNFPPRFSGLQFPNYSSELNVNALELDDSALYLCASSLHGLQETQYFGPGTRLLVL.

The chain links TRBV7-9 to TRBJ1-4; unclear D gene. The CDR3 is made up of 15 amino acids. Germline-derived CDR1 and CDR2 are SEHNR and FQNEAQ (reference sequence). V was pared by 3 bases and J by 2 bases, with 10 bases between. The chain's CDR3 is CASSFNGNTNEKLFF. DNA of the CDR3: TGTGCCAGCAGCTTCAACGGGAACACTAATGAAAAACTGTTTTTT.